The 24 T cell receptor beta chains below all came from one sample that was sequenced in a study of shared clonotypes between healthy human individuals. Terminally differentiated effector memory CD45RA+ cells were left out of the naive CD8 fraction, which was CD45RO-negative and positively selected for CCR7. Generated by immunoSEQ multiplex PCR, the TCRdb table keeps only in-frame clones and is missing some. The sample lists around 1.9 million clones, 93% seen once, with approximately 1.7% in the top ten. The sequencing input was naive CD8+ T cells from PBMCs. Source of these receptors: a man between 18 and 35 years old in good health. Some clones in this sample may be carry-over from other donors' samples.

V and J are TRBV2 and TRBJ2-2; TRBD2 aligns across 10 bases. The CDR3 has 19 residues. The V and J ends lost 3 bases and 6 bases, in that order; junction bases with no gene match: 16. Germline V CDR1 and CDR2: SNHLY, FYNNEI. CDR3 loop: CASSDGPATGLAYSGELFF. In DNA, the CDR3 is TGTGCCAGCAGTGACGGTCCTGCTACGGGACTAGCGTATTCCGGGGAGCTGTTTTTT.

This chain links TRBV28 with TRBJ2-7; maybe TRBD1 (5 bases). Trimming left V 7 bases short and J 3 bases short, with 13 bases between. The CDR3 has 13 residues. Per germline, CDR1 MDHEN and CDR2 SYDVKM. The CDR3: CASIGRARYEQYF. CDR3 coding DNA: TGTGCCAGCATTGGCAGGGCGCGCTACGAGCAGTACTTC. Full variable domain (remainder filled in from reference TRBV28 and TRBJ2-7): DVKVTQSSRYLVKRTGEKVFLECVQDMDHENMFWYRQDPGLGLRLIYFSYDVKMKEKGDIPEGYSVSREKKERFSLILESASTNQTSMYLCASIGRARYEQYFGPGTRLTVT.

The chain links TRBV10-1 to TRBJ2-2, with D possibly being TRBD1 (5 bases). Looked up from germline, CDR1 is WNHNN and CDR2 is SYGVQD (reference sequence). The CDR3 is 12 amino acids. V lost 3 bases and J lost 9, with 8 bases in between. The CDR3 region is CASSERQRELFF. In DNA, the CDR3 is TGCGCCAGCAGTGAAAGACAGCGGGAGCTGTTTTTT.

The CDR3, as DNA: TGTGCCAGCAGTTTAATCCGGGATAGCAATCAGCCCCAGCATTTT. Encoded protein: CASSLIRDSNQPQHF. The rearrangement uses TRBV28 and TRBJ1-5; D not certain. Between the trimmed V and J ends, which lost 2 bases and 0 bases, there was a span of 8 bases. The V gene's germline CDR1 is MDHEN and CDR2 SYDVKM. The CDR3 has 15 residues.

This clone has just a few counts. Other nucleotide sequences from this sample produce the same CDR3. The chain has TRBV7-9 and TRBJ2-7, with 11 bases matching TRBD1. Per germline, CDR1 SEHNR and CDR2 FQNEAQ (reference sequence). With V trimmed by 5 bases and J by 2 bases, 5 bases remained unmatched. CDR3 size: 15 residues. CDR3: CASSPPGQGAYEQYF. CDR3 bases: TGTGCCAGCAGCCCACCGGGACAGGGGGCCTACGAGCAGTACTTC. The full variable domain, in which reference TRBV7-9 and TRBJ2-7 provide the parts outside the CDR3, is DTGVSQNPRHKITKRGQNVTFRCDPISEHNRLYWYRQTLGQGPEFLTYFQNEAQLEKSRLLSDRFSAERPKGSFSTLEIQRTEQGDSAMYLCASSPPGQGAYEQYFGPGTRLTVT.

V usage is TRBV19 and J usage is TRBJ2-7; 10 nucleotides line up with TRBD2. V lost 1 base and J lost 7; bases outside the gene matches: 7. The CDR3 has 15 amino acids. CDR1 is LNHDA, CDR2 SQIVND, per germline (reference sequence). CDR3 coding DNA: TGTGCCAGTAGTATAGTACTAGCGGGGACGGGGGAGCAGTACTTC. Amino acids: CASSIVLAGTGEQYF.

V usage is TRBV28 and J usage is TRBJ1-4; TRBD1 matches at 10 bases. CDR1 and CDR2 (germline): MDHEN, SYDVKM. The CDR3 spans 14 residues. V lost 5 bases and J lost 8; bases outside the gene matches: 5. The CDR3 is CASSPGQGREKLFF. DNA for the CDR3: TGTGCCAGCAGTCCGGGACAGGGGAGGGAAAAACTGTTTTTT.

The chain joins TRBV5-5 to TRBJ2-7; 7 bases line up with TRBD2. J gave up 4 bases and V 0 bases, and 10 bases lay outside the gene matches. From germline, CDR1 is SGHKS and CDR2 YYEKEE (reference sequence). The CDR3 is made up of 16 amino acids. CDR3 nucleotides: TGTGCCAGCAGCTTGGGCGGGTTGAGCGGGAAGTACGAGCAGTACTTC. It codes for CASSLGGLSGKYEQYF.

This sequence joins TRBV6-1 and TRBJ2-7, with D possibly called TRBD1 or TRBD2 (5 bases each). The CDR3 runs 15 residues. V lost 1 base, J lost 4 bases, and 14 bases lay in between. Germline V gene data show CDR1 as MNHNS and CDR2 as SASEGT. The CDR3 DNA reads TGTGCCAGCAGTGAAGTTGGGACGGGGCGGTACGAGCAGTACTTC. Translation: CASSEVGTGRYEQYF.

This chain links TRBV5-1 with TRBJ1-2; unclear D gene. Deletions cut 0 bases from V and 7 bases from J, with 7 bases between. The CDR3 sequence is 12 residues long. Germline-derived CDR1 and CDR2 are SGHRS and YFSETQ. This CDR3 is CASSLGQIGYTF. The CDR3 DNA sequence: TGCGCCAGCAGCTTGGGTCAGATTGGCTACACCTTC. The whole variable domain, filled in from reference TRBV5-1 and TRBJ1-2, reads KAGVTQTPRYLIKTRGQQVTLSCSPISGHRSVSWYQQTPGQGLQFLFEYFSETQRNKGNFPGRFSGRQFSNSRSEMNVSTLELGDSALYLCASSLGQIGYTFGSGTRLTVV.

The V call is TRBV6-1, the J call TRBJ2-7; D is perhaps TRBD2 (7 bases). CDR1 is MNHNS, CDR2 SASEGT, per germline. There are 15 residues in the CDR3. Trimming took off 0 bases at V and 6 bases at J, with 15 bases between the two ends. The CDR3 sequence: CASSEAIRGGGEQYF. CDR3 in DNA: TGTGCCAGCAGTGAAGCGATTCGGGGAGGGGGCGAGCAGTACTTC.

On this clone: Its ends do not fully match the called genes, so a read error is possible. The gene calls are TRBV7-3 and TRBJ1-1, with 8 bases identical to TRBD1. There are 13 residues in the CDR3. Germline CDR1 and CDR2: SGHTA and FQGTGA. The CDR3 nucleotides are TGTGCCAGCAGCTTAACTTCTTCAGGGGGCGTGAGCTTT. Translating it yields CASSLTSSGGVSF.

The chain carries TRBV28 and TRBJ2-1, with 16 bases matching TRBD2. CDR3 length: 15 amino acids. The V and J ends lost 6 bases and 8 bases, in that order; junction bases with no gene match: 4. CDR1 is MDHEN and CDR2 is SYDVKM in the germline V gene. The CDR3 spells CASSIGTSGRDEQFF. The CDR3 DNA follows: TGTGCCAGCAGCATCGGGACTAGCGGGAGGGATGAGCAGTTCTTC.

The chain links TRBV28 to TRBJ2-1, with 10 bases lining up with TRBD1. V lost 4 bases to trimming and J lost 15 bases; unmatched junction nucleotides: 6. Germline V gives CDR1 MDHEN, CDR2 SYDVKM. The CDR3 has 12 residues. The CDR3 region is CASSSGTGASFF. CDR3 DNA sequence: TGTGCCAGCAGTTCCGGGACAGGGGCCTCGTTCTTC.

The rearrangement links TRBV27 to TRBJ1-5; no definite D call. Germline V gene data show CDR1 as MNHEY and CDR2 as SMNVEV (reference sequence). V was clipped by 6 bases and J by 0 bases, with 9 bases between them. CDR3 size: 14 residues. Written as DNA, the CDR3 is TGTGCCAGCAGGGTCCTCGATAGCAATCAGCCCCAGCATTTT. It encodes CASRVLDSNQPQHF.

The chain couples TRBV7-9 to TRBJ2-1, with D perhaps matching TRBD1 (5 bases). The CDR3 is 15 residues long. CDR1 is SEHNR, CDR2 FQNEAQ, per germline (reference sequence). V lost 1 base and J 6 bases, leaving 13 bases between the germline ends. CDR3 sequence reads: CASSLVRQGGNEQFF. The CDR3 bases are TGTGCCAGCAGCTTAGTTCGGCAGGGTGGCAATGAGCAGTTCTTC.

The chain employs TRBV27 and TRBJ2-3; D gene uncertain. This CDR3 is built from 15 residues. Trimming removed 10 bases from V and 4 bases from J, with 21 bases in between. Germline CDR1 is MNHEY and CDR2 is SMNVEV (reference sequence). The CDR3 is CAIAVSLQWADTQYF. The CDR3 DNA reads TGTGCCATCGCAGTGTCCCTACAATGGGCAGATACGCAGTATTTT.

As for this clone: This specimen includes other DNA sequences encoding the same CDR3. V gene TRBV6-5 combines with J gene TRBJ2-7, with TRBD2 matching 9 bases. The germline gives CDR1 MNHEY, CDR2 SVGAGI. Unmatched junction bases numbered 8, after V lost 2 bases and J lost 3 bases. This CDR3 region has 16 residues. In DNA form, the CDR3 reads TGTGCCAGCAGTTACAGTAGCGGGAGTAGGATCTACGAGCAGTACTTC. Protein product: CASSYSSGSRIYEQYF.

The CDR3 loop reads CAIRPPDPNYGYTF. The CDR3 nucleotides read TGTGCCATCAGACCGCCAGATCCTAACTATGGCTACACCTTC. This chain connects TRBV10-3 to TRBJ1-2; no clear D gene. The CDR3 contains 14 residues. Trimming stripped 6 bases from V and 0 bases from J, with 11 bases between. Germline V gene lookup returns CDR1 ENHRY and CDR2 SYGVKD.

The chain combines TRBV7-8 with TRBJ2-7; TRBD1 might be the D (7 bases). Germline CDR1 and CDR2: SGHVS and FQNEAQ. There are 13 residues in the CDR3. Trimming left V 2 bases short and J 6 bases short, with 11 bases between. CDR3 in amino acids: CASSLLEGAEQYF. For the CDR3, the DNA is TGTGCCAGCAGCTTATTGGAGGGGGCCGAGCAGTACTTC.

The chain combines TRBV10-3 with TRBJ2-3, with a possible D match to TRBD2 (6 bases). V shed 0 bases and J shed 0 bases, with 13 bases lying between them. Germline CDR1 ENHRY, CDR2 SYGVKD. The CDR3 has 17 amino acids. The CDR3: CAISESFRSGSTDTQYF. The CDR3 region has the DNA TGTGCCATCAGTGAGTCATTTAGGAGCGGGAGCACAGATACGCAGTATTTT.

On this clone itself: Other DNA sequences in this sample translate to the same CDR3. The chain recombines TRBV9 with TRBJ2-5; 9 bases map to TRBD1. This CDR3 region has 14 residues. Germline lookup yields CDR1 SGDLS and CDR2 YYNGEE. Trimming cost V 4 bases and J 2 bases; bases outside gene matches: 3. The DNA for the CDR3 is TGTGCCAGCAGCAGAGGGACAGGGCAAGAGACCCAGTACTTC. Its protein product is CASSRGTGQETQYF. Full variable domain (remainder filled in from reference TRBV9 and TRBJ2-5): DSGVTQTPKHLITATGQRVTLRCSPRSGDLSVYWYQQSLDQGLQFLIQYYNGEERAKGNILERFSAQQFPDLHSELNLSSLELGDSALYFCASSRGTGQETQYFGPGTRLLVL.

The chain couples TRBV29-1 to TRBJ2-1, with D possibly matching TRBD2 (6 bases). V lost 5 bases, J lost 6 bases, and 14 bases lay in between. The CDR3 runs 13 residues. Germline V lookup: CDR1 SQVTM, CDR2 ANQGSEA. CDR3 nucleotide sequence: TGCAGCGTTCCTGCTCTGGGGGGCAATGAGCAGTTCTTC. Amino acid sequence: CSVPALGGNEQFF.

This clone was seen just once. This chain links TRBV27 with TRBJ1-1; unclear D gene. CDR1 and CDR2 from the germline V gene are MNHEY and SMNVEV (reference sequence). V shed 5 bases and J shed 1 base, with 17 bases lying between them. The CDR3 extends over 16 amino acids. CDR3 in amino acids: CASSLQPLQSNTEAFF. The CDR3 DNA reads TGTGCCAGCAGTCTCCAACCCCTTCAATCGAACACTGAAGCTTTCTTT.